This T cell receptor (beta chain) was found in a study of neurological immune-mediated disorders. The study's findings and limits: The absence of shared CDR3 amino acid sequences among expanded clones across subjects suggests private repertoires in all groups.

TCRdb redid the calling of the 5' RACE reads with MiXCR, one entry per CDR3 protein. The sample holds around 50,000 distinct CDR3 sequences, approximately 4% seen once. Trimming removed 10 bases from V and 2 bases from J; junction bases left unmatched: 15. CDR1 is MNHEY, CDR2 SVGAGI, per germline. This CDR3 region has 17 residues. This clonotype was seen ten or more times. What it recognizes is unknown. The TCR sequence derives from a woman in her thirties with multiple sclerosis. Sequences were obtained from PBMCs. The chain combines TRBV6-5 with TRBJ2-2, with 8 bases identical to TRBD1. This chain's CDR3 is CATSQGAAWVNTGELFF. CDR3 bases: TGTGCCACCAGCCAGGGGGCTGCGTGGGTCAACACCGGGGAGCTGTTTTTT.